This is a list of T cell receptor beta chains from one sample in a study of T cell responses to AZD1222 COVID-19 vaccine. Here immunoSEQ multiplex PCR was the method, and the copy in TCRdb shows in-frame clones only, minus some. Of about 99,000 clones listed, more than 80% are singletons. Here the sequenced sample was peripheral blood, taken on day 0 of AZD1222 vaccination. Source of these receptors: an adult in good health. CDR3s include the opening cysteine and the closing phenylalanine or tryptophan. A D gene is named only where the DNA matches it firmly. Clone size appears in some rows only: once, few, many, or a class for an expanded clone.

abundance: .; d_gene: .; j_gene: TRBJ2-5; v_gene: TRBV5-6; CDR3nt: TGTGCCAGCAGCTATACAGTACAAGAGACCCAGTACTTC; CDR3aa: CASSYTVQETQYF
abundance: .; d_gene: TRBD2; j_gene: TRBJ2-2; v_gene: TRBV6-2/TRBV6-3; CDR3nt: TGTGCCAGCAGTCTAAGCGGGAGATCCGGGGAGCTGTTTTTT; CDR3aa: CASSLSGRSGELFF
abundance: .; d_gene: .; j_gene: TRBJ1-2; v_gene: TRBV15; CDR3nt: TGTGCCACCAGCAGGGCCTCTAACTATGGCTACACCTTC; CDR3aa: CATSRASNYGYTF
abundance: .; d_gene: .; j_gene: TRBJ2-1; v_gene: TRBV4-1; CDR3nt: TGCGCCAGCAGTGGACTAAACAATGAGCAGTTCTTC; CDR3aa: CASSGLNNEQFF
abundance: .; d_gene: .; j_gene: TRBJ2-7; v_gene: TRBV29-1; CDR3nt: TGCAGCGTCGACGAGGGCTACGAGCAGTACTTC; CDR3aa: CSVDEGYEQYF
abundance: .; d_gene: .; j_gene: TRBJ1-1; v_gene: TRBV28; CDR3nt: TGTGCCAGCAGTTGGACATGGAACACTGAAGCTTTCTTT; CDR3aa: CASSWTWNTEAFF
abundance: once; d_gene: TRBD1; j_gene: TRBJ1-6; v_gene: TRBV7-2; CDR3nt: TGTGCCAGCAGCTCACCAGGGACAGGGGTTAATTCACCCCTCCACTTT; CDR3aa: CASSSPGTGVNSPLHF
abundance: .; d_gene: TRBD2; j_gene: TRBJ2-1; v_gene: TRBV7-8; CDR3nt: TGTGCCAGCGCCAACGGACTAGCAGGAGTCAATGAGCAGTTCTTC; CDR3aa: CASANGLAGVNEQFF
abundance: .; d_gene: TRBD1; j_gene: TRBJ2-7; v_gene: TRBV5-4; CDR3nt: TGTGCCAGCAGCCCCGGGACAGGGGGCTCTTGGTCCTACGAGCAGTACTTC; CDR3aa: CASSPGTGGSWSYEQYF
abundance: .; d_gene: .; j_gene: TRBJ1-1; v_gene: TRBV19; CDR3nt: TGTGCCAGTAGTGAAGGGACAATCAACACTGAAGCTTTCTTT; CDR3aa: CASSEGTINTEAFF
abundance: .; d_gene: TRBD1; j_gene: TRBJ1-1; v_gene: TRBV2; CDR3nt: TGTGCCAGCCACCGAGGTAGGGGGCGCGGCACTGAAGCTTTCTTT; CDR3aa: CASHRGRGRGTEAFF
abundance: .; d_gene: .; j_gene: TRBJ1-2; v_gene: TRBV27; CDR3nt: TGTGCCAGCAGTTTAGAAGGAACGTTGGGTCGGCAGATTTATGGCTACACCTTC; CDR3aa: CASSLEGTLGRQIYGYTF
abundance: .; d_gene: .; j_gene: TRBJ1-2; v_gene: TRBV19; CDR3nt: TGTGCCAGTAGTATGGGTCCCGAGGGCTACACCTTC; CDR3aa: CASSMGPEGYTF
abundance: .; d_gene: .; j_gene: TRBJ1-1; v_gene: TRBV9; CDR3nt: TGTGCCAGCAGCGCCCTGCAGGGAATTACCACTGAAGCTTTCTTT; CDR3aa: CASSALQGITTEAFF
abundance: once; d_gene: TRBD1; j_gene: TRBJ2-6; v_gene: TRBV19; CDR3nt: TGTGCCAGTAGCATAGGGACAGGGGGGGCCAACGTCCTGACTTTC; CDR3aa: CASSIGTGGANVLTF
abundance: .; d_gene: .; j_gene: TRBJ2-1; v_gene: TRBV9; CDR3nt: TGTGCCAGCAGCGTAGTCGACATCAATGAGCAGTTCTTC; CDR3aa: CASSVVDINEQFF
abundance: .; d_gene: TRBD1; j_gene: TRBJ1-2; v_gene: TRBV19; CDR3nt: TGTGCCAGTAGTATTCGGACAGGCACCTTGGGCGGCTACACCTTC; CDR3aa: CASSIRTGTLGGYTF
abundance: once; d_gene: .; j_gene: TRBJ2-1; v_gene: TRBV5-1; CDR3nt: TGCGCCAGCAGCTTGGCGCAAGGACTTGAGCAGTTCTTC; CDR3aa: CASSLAQGLEQFF
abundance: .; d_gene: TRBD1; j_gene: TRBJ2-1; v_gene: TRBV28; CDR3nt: TGTGCCAGCAGTTTTGACGGACAGGGCTACAATGAGCAGTTCTTC; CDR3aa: CASSFDGQGYNEQFF
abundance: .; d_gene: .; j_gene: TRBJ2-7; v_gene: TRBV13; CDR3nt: TGTGCCAGCAGCCCCGGGGCAAGGGACGAGCAGTACTTC; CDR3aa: CASSPGARDEQYF
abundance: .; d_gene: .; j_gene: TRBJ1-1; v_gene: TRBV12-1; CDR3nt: TGTGCCAGCAGCTGCAAGGGCGCTGAAGCTTTCTTT; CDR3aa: CASSCKGAEAFF
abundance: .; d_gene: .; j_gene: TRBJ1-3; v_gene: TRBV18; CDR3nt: TGTGCCAGCTCACCAAGCCCATCAGTCTCTGGAAACACCATATATTTT; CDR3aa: CASSPSPSVSGNTIYF
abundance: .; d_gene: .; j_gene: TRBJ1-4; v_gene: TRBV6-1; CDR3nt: TGTGCCAGCAGTGATGGGGGGTATGAAAAACTGTTTTTT; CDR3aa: CASSDGGYEKLFF
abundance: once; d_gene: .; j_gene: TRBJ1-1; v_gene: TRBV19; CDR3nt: TGTGCCAGTAAAACAGGGAGGGAGAACACTGAAGCTTTCTTT; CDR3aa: CASKTGRENTEAFF
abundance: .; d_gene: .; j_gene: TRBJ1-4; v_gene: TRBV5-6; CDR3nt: TGTGCCAGCAGCTTGGGGATGAAAGGGGCTAATGAAAAACTGTTTTTT; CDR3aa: CASSLGMKGANEKLFF
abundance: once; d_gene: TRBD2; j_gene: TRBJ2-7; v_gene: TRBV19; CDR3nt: TGTGCCAGTAGTAAGGGGACTAGCGGATCCTACGAGCAGTACTTC; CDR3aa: CASSKGTSGSYEQYF
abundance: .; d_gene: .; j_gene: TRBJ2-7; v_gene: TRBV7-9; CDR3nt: TGTGCCAGCAGCTTAGCGCTGGGGTTAACCTACGAGCAGTACTTC; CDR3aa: CASSLALGLTYEQYF
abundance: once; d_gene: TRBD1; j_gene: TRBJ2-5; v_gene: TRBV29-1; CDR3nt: TGCAGCGTTGATAGGTCGGGGACAGGGGATGCTCGGTTAGCTCGGGCCCAGTACTTC; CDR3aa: CSVDRSGTGDARLARAQYF